This TCR beta chain came from a study of shared clonotypes between healthy human individuals. Overall study: A couple of female and three male donors aged 18 to 49 were enrolled. The plates for each donor numbered three CD4 naive, three CD4 memory, two CD8 naive and one CD8 memory. Whole-study results and caveats: Around 5.3% of naive CD4 clonotypes were shared across a few donors. It was expected that sequencing depth would affect clonotype sharing among donors.

This clone was seen only once. Its antigen is undetermined. The table came from immunoSEQ multiplex PCR; TCRdb's copy has only in-frame clones and leaves some out. This table holds roughly 1,500,000 clones, 97% to 99% found once. This clonotype was obtained from a man in his thirties or forties in good health. The sample taken for sequencing was naive CD4+ T cells sorted from blood. Subset meaning: CD45RA+ positively selected.

The CDR3 nucleotides are TGTGCCAGCAGCAACATGGACGCGCCCGAGCAGTACTTC. Translated: CASSNMDAPEQYF. The genes are TRBV14 and TRBJ2-7, with D uncertain. Germline assignment: CDR1 SGHDN and CDR2 FVKESK. The CDR3 is 13 amino acids. V was clipped by 5 bases and J by 6 bases, with 14 bases between them.